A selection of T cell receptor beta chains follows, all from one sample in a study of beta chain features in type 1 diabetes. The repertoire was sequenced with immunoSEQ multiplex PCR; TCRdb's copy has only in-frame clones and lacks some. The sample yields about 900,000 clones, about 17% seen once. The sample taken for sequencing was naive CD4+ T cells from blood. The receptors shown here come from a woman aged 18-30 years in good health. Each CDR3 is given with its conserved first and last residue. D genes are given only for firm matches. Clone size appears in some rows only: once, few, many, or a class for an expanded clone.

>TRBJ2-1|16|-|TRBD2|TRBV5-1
TGCGCCAGCAGCCCCGGGACTAGCGGGATAAGGAATGAGCAGTTCTTC
CASSPGTSGIRNEQFF
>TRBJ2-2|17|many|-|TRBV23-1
TGCGCCAGCAGTCAATCGACCCTCCCCTCCTCCACCGGGGAGCTGTTTTTT
CASSQSTLPSSTGELFF
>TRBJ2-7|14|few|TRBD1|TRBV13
TGTGCCAGCAGCCAGGGACAGAATTCCTACGAGCAGTACTTC
CASSQGQNSYEQYF
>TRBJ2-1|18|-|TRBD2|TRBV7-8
TGTGCCAGCAGGATCGAGGAAGCGGGAACCCTCTCCTACAATGAGCAGTTCTTC
CASRIEEAGTLSYNEQFF
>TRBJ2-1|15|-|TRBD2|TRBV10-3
TGTGCCATCAGCGCCACTAGCGGACATTACAATGAGCAGTTCTTC
CAISATSGHYNEQFF
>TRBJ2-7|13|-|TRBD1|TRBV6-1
TGTGCCAGCAGTGGACAGGGTCGTTGGGAGCAGTACTTC
CASSGQGRWEQYF
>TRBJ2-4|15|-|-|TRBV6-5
TGTGCCAGCAGAAAAACGGGACTAGCCAAAAACATTCAGTACTTC
CASRKTGLAKNIQYF
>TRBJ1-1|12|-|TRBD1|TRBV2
TGTGCCAGCTCAGTCACAGGGGCAGCAGCTTTCTTT
CASSVTGAAAFF
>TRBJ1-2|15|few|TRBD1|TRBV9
TGTGCCAGCAGCCCCGGGACAGGGGCACTATCTGGCTACACCTTC
CASSPGTGALSGYTF
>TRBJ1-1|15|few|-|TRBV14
TGTGCCAGCAGCCATAGAGCGATCGCGAACACTGAAGCTTTCTTT
CASSHRAIANTEAFF
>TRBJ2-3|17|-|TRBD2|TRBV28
TGTGCCAGCAGTTCGCCCGCTAGCGGGGATAGCACAGATACGCAGTATTTT
CASSSPASGDSTDTQYF
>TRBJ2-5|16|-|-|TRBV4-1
TGCGCCAGCAGCCAATTTAGTAGGGTTCTCCAAGAGACCCAGTACTTC
CASSQFSRVLQETQYF
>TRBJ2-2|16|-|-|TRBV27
TGTGCCAGCAGTTTAGCTGGCGGGAAAAACACCGGGGAGCTGTTTTTT
CASSLAGGKNTGELFF
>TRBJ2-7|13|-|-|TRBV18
TGTGCCAGCTCACCGGACAGCGCCTACGAGCAGTACTTC
CASSPDSAYEQYF
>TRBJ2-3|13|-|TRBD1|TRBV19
TGTGCCAGCAGGGACAGGTCCACAGATACGCAGTATTTT
CASRDRSTDTQYF
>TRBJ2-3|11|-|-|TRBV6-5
TGTGCCAGCCGGCAGGCAGATACGCAGTATTTT
CASRQADTQYF
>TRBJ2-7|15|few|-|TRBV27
TGTGCCAGCAGCCGGGGCTTCGGGAGAGGGTACGAGCAGTACTTC
CASSRGFGRGYEQYF
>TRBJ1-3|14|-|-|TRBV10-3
TGTGCCATCGGTGCAGCCGCCTCTGGAAACACCATATATTTT
CAIGAAASGNTIYF
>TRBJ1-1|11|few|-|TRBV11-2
TGTGCCAGCAGCTTTAAATCTGAAGCTTTCTTT
CASSFKSEAFF
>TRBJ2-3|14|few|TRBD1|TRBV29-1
TGCAGCGTTGCCGGGGACAGGGCTACAGATACGCAGTATTTT
CSVAGDRATDTQYF
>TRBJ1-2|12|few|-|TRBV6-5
TGTGCCAGCAGTCCCGGACCCTATGGCTACACCTTC
CASSPGPYGYTF
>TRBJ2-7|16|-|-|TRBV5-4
TGTGCCAGCAGCTTAGACCCGGACAGTACCTCCTACGAGCAGTACTTC
CASSLDPDSTSYEQYF
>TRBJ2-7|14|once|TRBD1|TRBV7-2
TGTGCCAGCAGCCGACAGGGGAGCTCCTACAAGCAGTACTTC
CASSRQGSSYKQYF
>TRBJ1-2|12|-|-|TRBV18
TGTGCCAGCTCACTTCAGGGGAATGGCTACACCTTC
CASSLQGNGYTF
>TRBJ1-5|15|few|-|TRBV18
TGTGCCAGCTCTTCAGGAGGGAGCGGCAATCAGCCCCAGCATTTT
CASSSGGSGNQPQHF
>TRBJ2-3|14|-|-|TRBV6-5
TGTGCCAGCAGTTACAGGGCTTTGCCAGATACGCAGTATTTT
CASSYRALPDTQYF
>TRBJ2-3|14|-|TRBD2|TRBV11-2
TGTGCCAGCAGCTGGGCTAGCGGGAGGGGAGGGGCGTATTTT
CASSWASGRGGAYF
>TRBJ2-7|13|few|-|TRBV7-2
TGTGCCAGCAGCTTACTGGGGGCCTACGAGCAGTACTTC
CASSLLGAYEQYF
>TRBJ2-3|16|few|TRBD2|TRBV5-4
TGTGCCAGCGCTTACGGTAGCGGGACTAAGACAGATACGCAGTATTTT
CASAYGSGTKTDTQYF
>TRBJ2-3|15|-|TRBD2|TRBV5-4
TGTGCCAGCAGCGCCACTAGCGGAAGCACAGATACGCAGTATTTT
CASSATSGSTDTQYF
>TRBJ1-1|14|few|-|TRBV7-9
TGTGCCAGCAGCCTTCTACTACTGAACACTGAAGCTTTCTTT
CASSLLLLNTEAFF
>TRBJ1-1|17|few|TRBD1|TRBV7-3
TGTGCCAGCAGCTTATTTCACAGGGGGTTAATGAACACTGAAGCTTTCTTT
CASSLFHRGLMNTEAFF
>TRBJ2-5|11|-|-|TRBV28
TGTGCCAGCAGTTCACCCGAGACCCAGTACTTC
CASSSPETQYF
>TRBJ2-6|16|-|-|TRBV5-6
TGTGCCAGCAGCTTGAGGCCAAGCTCTGGGGCCAACGTCCTGACTTTC
CASSLRPSSGANVLTF
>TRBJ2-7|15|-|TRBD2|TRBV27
TGTGCCAGCAGACGATCGACTAGCGGGATATCGGGGCAGTACTTC
CASRRSTSGISGQYF
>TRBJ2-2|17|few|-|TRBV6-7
TGTGCCAGCAGCTACCCGGGAGTCCAGGGCGTCACCGGGGAGCTGTTTTTT
CASSYPGVQGVTGELFF
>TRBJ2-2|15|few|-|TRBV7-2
TGTGCCAGCAGGCCTCGGAGGGCCGTCACCGGGGAGCTGTTTTTT
CASRPRRAVTGELFF
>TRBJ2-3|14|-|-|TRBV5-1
TGCGCCAGCCGCCTGGTTATTAGCACAGATACGCAGTATTTT
CASRLVISTDTQYF
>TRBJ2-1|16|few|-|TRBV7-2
TGTGCCAGCAGCTTAGCCAGCGCGAGCTCCTACAATGAGCAGTTCTTC
CASSLASASSYNEQFF
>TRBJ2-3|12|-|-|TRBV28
TGTGCCAGCACAGACCGAACAGATACGCAGTATTTT
CASTDRTDTQYF
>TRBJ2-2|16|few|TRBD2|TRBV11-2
TGTGCCAGCAGGCAACCCGGGACTAGCGGGACACGAGAGCTGTTTTTT
CASRQPGTSGTRELFF
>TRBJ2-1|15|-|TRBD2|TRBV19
TGTGCCAGTAGTCGCCCGACTAGCGGGTATAATGAGCAGTTCTTC
CASSRPTSGYNEQFF
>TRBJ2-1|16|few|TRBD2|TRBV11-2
TGTGCCAGCAGTCGATCCGGGACTAGCGTTTTCAATGAGCAGTTCTTC
CASSRSGTSVFNEQFF